Presented here are 27 T cell receptor beta chains from one specimen sequenced in a study of blood T cell repertoires in COVID-19 (dated by TCRdb to between 2020 and 2021). The library was built by means of the immunoSEQ multiplex PCR assay. TCRdb took over this immuneACCESS table, retaining in-frame rearrangements with V and J assigned. Such tables are incomplete; in checked studies, under half of the missing clones stem from an unresolved V gene, and the remainder is unexplained. This sample has more than 250,000 clones in its table, and around 90% of those were observed once. About 6% of the sample comes from the top ten. What was sequenced was PBMCs or T cells enriched from blood (not recorded which). The receptor source for this set is a woman in her 30s who had recovered from COVID-19.

The chain combines TRBV27 with TRBJ1-6; TRBD1 is a possible D gene (6 bases). The CDR3 has 12 amino acids. Per germline, CDR1 MNHEY and CDR2 SMNVEV (reference sequence). V shed 5 bases and J shed 9 bases, with 8 bases lying between them. The CDR3 reads CASSATGSPLHF. The CDR3 coding sequence is TGTGCCAGCAGTGCGACAGGTTCACCCCTCCACTTT.

The rearrangement links TRBV29-1 to TRBJ2-3; TRBD1 agrees at 9 bases. The V gene's germline CDR1 is SQVTM and CDR2 ANQGSEA. J lost 3 bases, V lost 0 bases, and 4 bases had no gene match. CDR3 length: 15 amino acids. The CDR3 spells CSVEDWTGATDTQYF. The CDR3 DNA follows: TGCAGCGTTGAAGATTGGACAGGGGCGACAGATACGCAGTATTTT.

The chain recombines TRBV12-5 with TRBJ2-7, with 9 bases aligning to TRBD1. V shed 3 bases, J shed 9 bases, and the junction held 12 bases outside the gene matches. Per the germline V gene, CDR1 is LGHNT and CDR2 is FRNRAP. The CDR3 spans 15 residues. The CDR3 here is CASGLGRDRATVQYF. The CDR3 bases are TGTGCTAGTGGTTTAGGACGGGACAGGGCAACAGTGCAGTACTTC. Based on the CDR3 plus reference TRBV12-5 and TRBJ2-7, the full variable domain is DARVTQTPRHKVTEMGQEVTMRCQPILGHNTVFWYRQTMMQGLELLAYFRNRAPLDDSGMPKDRFSAEMPDATLATLKIQPSEPRDSAVYFCASGLGRDRATVQYFGPGTRLTVT.

The rearrangement uses TRBV10-1 and TRBJ2-5, with D possibly TRBD2 on 5 matching bases. Trimming removed 3 bases at V and 6 bases at J, with 17 bases between. This CDR3 is 15 amino acids long. CDR1 is WNHNN, CDR2 SYGVQD, per germline (reference sequence). The CDR3 protein is CASSEGSSYGKTQYF. The CDR3 DNA follows: TGCGCCAGCAGTGAAGGGTCCTCATACGGGAAGACCCAGTACTTC.

V is TRBV20-1 and J is TRBJ1-1; possibly TRBD1 for D (5 bases). The germline CDR1 and CDR2 sequences are DFQATT and SNEGSKA (reference sequence). V was clipped by 4 bases and J by 1 base, with 7 bases between them. This CDR3 is built from 12 residues. CDR3 loop: CSAIDRNTEAFF. CDR3 DNA: TGCAGTGCTATTGACAGGAACACTGAAGCTTTCTTT.

This clone was seen only a few times. This sequence joins TRBV18 and TRBJ2-1; the D gene is possibly TRBD2 (6 bases). The germline gives CDR1 KGHSH, CDR2 LQKENI. Trimming removed 0 bases at V and 8 bases at J, with 8 bases between. There are 13 residues in the CDR3. The CDR3 sequence is CASSPPRRDEQFF. CDR3 coding DNA: TGTGCCAGCTCACCACCGAGGAGGGATGAGCAGTTCTTC. Full variable domain (outside the CDR3, taken from reference TRBV18 and TRBJ2-1): NAGVMQNPRHLVRRRGQEARLRCSPMKGHSHVYWYRQLPEEGLKFMVYLQKENIIDESGMPKERFSAEFPKEGPSILRIQQVVRGDSAAYFCASSPPRRDEQFFGPGTRLTVL.

The chain employs TRBV2 and TRBJ2-2, with D tentatively TRBD2 (6 bases). V lost 6 bases and J lost 6, with 11 bases in between. From germline, CDR1 is SNHLY and CDR2 FYNNEI. There are 13 residues in the CDR3. CDR3 coding DNA: TGTGCCAGCAGGAGACTAGTTGCCGGGGAGCTGTTTTTT. Translation: CASRRLVAGELFF.

This chain links TRBV7-9 with TRBJ2-7; tentative D call: TRBD2 (6 bases). This CDR3 is 13 amino acids long. Germline CDR1 and CDR2: SEHNR and FQNEAQ (reference sequence). Trimming stripped 5 bases from V and 5 bases from J, with 13 bases between. The CDR3 loop is CASSRRTTNEQYF. The CDR3, as DNA: TGTGCCAGCAGCAGACGGACTACAAACGAGCAGTACTTC.

V usage is TRBV7-2 and J usage is TRBJ1-5; 7 nucleotides match TRBD1. Germline lookup yields CDR1 SGHTA and CDR2 FQGNSA. This CDR3 is built from 15 residues. Losses at the gene ends were 6 bases for V and 2 bases for J; bases not matched to a gene: 7. As DNA, the CDR3 is TGTGCCAGCAGTGCTCTTGGACAGGGCAATCAGCCCCAGCATTTT. Translating it yields CASSALGQGNQPQHF.

V is TRBV30 and J is TRBJ1-1; 11 bases are shared with TRBD1. This CDR3 has 13 residues. In germline, CDR1 is GTSNPN, CDR2 SVGIG (reference sequence). Trimming took 8 bases from V and 3 from J; bases not matched to a gene: 5. CDR3 DNA sequence: TGTGCCGGACAGGGGGCCGTGGACACTGAAGCTTTCTTT. Translated: CAGQGAVDTEAFF.

The chain combines TRBV5-1 with TRBJ1-1; D perhaps matches TRBD1 (6 bases). The CDR3 consists of 15 residues. V was pared by 0 bases and J by 1 base, with 10 bases between. Germline assignment: CDR1 SGHRS and CDR2 YFSETQ. This CDR3 reads CASSLGGTTNTEAFF. The DNA of the CDR3 is TGCGCCAGCAGCTTGGGTGGGACAACGAACACTGAAGCTTTCTTT.

This clone was detected only a few times. The rearrangement joins TRBV7-9 to TRBJ2-2, with 8 bases fitting TRBD1. This CDR3 is 14 amino acids long. V was pared by 6 bases and J by 5 bases, with 5 bases of the junction left unmatched. Germline V lookup: CDR1 SEHNR, CDR2 FQNEAQ (reference sequence). CDR3 bases: TGTGCCAGCAGGTCGACAGGGGAAACCGGGGAGCTGTTTTTT. Its translation is CASRSTGETGELFF. The whole variable domain, filled in from reference TRBV7-9 and TRBJ2-2, reads DTGVSQNPRHKITKRGQNVTFRCDPISEHNRLYWYRQTLGQGPEFLTYFQNEAQLEKSRLLSDRFSAERPKGSFSTLEIQRTEQGDSAMYLCASRSTGETGELFFGEGSRLTVL.

The chain carries TRBV9 and TRBJ1-3; possible D gene TRBD1, 6 bases. Germline values: CDR1 SGDLS, CDR2 YYNGEE. The CDR3 extends over 18 amino acids. Deletions cut 0 bases from V and 1 base from J, with 17 bases between. The CDR3 nucleotides are TGTGCCAGCAGCGTAGGTCGCGGGGGCACCGGGTCTGGAAACACCATATATTTT. Residues: CASSVGRGGTGSGNTIYF.

The chain recombines TRBV6-1 with TRBJ2-2; 9 bases line up with TRBD1. With V trimmed by 8 bases and J by 2 bases, 6 bases remained unmatched. The CDR3 spans 15 residues. Germline values: CDR1 MNHNS, CDR2 SASEGT. CDR3 loop: CASWNRGPNTGELFF. CDR3 DNA: TGTGCCAGCTGGAACAGGGGGCCCAACACCGGGGAGCTGTTTTTT.

The chain has TRBV2 and TRBJ1-1; 7 bases map to TRBD1. With 6 bases clipped from V and 5 bases from J, the junction kept 6 bases outside the gene matches. CDR1 SNHLY and CDR2 FYNNEI come from the germline V gene. The CDR3 loop spans 13 amino acids. DNA for the CDR3: TGTGCCAGCAGCCTCGGACAGGAGACTGAAGCTTTCTTT. It encodes CASSLGQETEAFF.

The chain is built from TRBV7-3 and TRBJ2-3; 7 positions match TRBD2. The V and J ends lost 3 bases and 0 bases, in that order; junction bases with no gene match: 0. The CDR3 has 14 amino acids. Germline-derived CDR1 and CDR2 are SGHTA and FQGTGA. CDR3 residues: CASSFGGSTDTQYF. The CDR3 DNA follows: TGTGCCAGCAGCTTCGGGGGGAGCACAGATACGCAGTATTTT.

The chain has TRBV5-6 and TRBJ2-7; possibly TRBD1 for D (6 bases). From germline, CDR1 is SGHDT and CDR2 YYEEEE. Trimming removed 2 bases from V and 3 bases from J, with 9 bases in between. The CDR3 totals 13 residues. The DNA of the CDR3 is TGTGCCAGCAGCTTCGGGACACACTACGAGCAGTACTTC. It codes for CASSFGTHYEQYF.

This clone was detected once. J is TRBJ1-6 and V is TRBV4-1; a weak D match, TRBD1 (5 bases). The CDR3 spans 19 residues. Trimming left V 0 bases short and J 8 bases short, with 23 bases between. Per the germline V gene, CDR1 is MGHRA and CDR2 is YSYEKL. CDR3 sequence (DNA): TGCGCCAGCAGCCAAGATTCTGGACAACGGAGGGCTCCATATTCACCCCTCCACTTT. Protein sequence: CASSQDSGQRRAPYSPLHF.

The chain employs TRBV6-5 and TRBJ1-5; D call uncertain. Germline values: CDR1 MNHEY, CDR2 SVGAGI. V gave up 5 bases and J gave up 5 bases, with 16 bases separating them. The CDR3 loop spans 15 amino acids. This CDR3 is CASSTLSLPYQPQHF. CDR3 bases: TGTGCCAGCAGTACCCTGTCGCTACCTTATCAGCCCCAGCATTTT.

The chain carries TRBV5-6 and TRBJ2-1, with D maybe TRBD2 (6 bases). Trimming left V 2 bases short and J 3 bases short, with 9 bases between. The CDR3 runs 14 residues. Germline lookup yields CDR1 SGHDT and CDR2 YYEEEE. In DNA, the CDR3 is TGTGCCAGCAGCTTCGGGGGACTCTACAATGAGCAGTTCTTC. This codes for CASSFGGLYNEQFF.

The chain links TRBV19 to TRBJ1-1; 8 bases are shared with TRBD1. V shed 3 bases, J shed 1 base, and the junction held 4 bases outside the gene matches. Germline CDR1 LNHDA, CDR2 SQIVND (reference sequence). The CDR3 is 15 amino acids. The CDR3 coding sequence is TGTGCCAGTAGTATCAGGGGGCGCGGGAACACTGAAGCTTTCTTT. Its protein is CASSIRGRGNTEAFF.

The chain recombines TRBV4-1 with TRBJ1-3; D remains unclear. The CDR3 spans 14 residues. V lost 0 bases, J lost 2 bases, and 5 bases lay in between. Germline CDR1 is MGHRA and CDR2 is YSYEKL. In DNA form, the CDR3 reads TGCGCCAGCAGCCAAGAGAGCCCTGGAAACACCATATATTTT. This gives the protein CASSQESPGNTIYF.

The chain is built from TRBV6-2 or TRBV6-3 and TRBJ1-5; D uncertain. The germline V gene has CDR1 MNHEY and CDR2 SVGEGT. The CDR3 consists of 16 residues. The ends were cut back, 6 bases at V and 1 base at J, with 16 bases in the middle. DNA of the CDR3: TGTGCCAGCAGCTCCCTAGGAGGGTGGAGCAATCAGCCCCAGCATTTT. Amino acids: CASSSLGGWSNQPQHF.

The gene calls are TRBV2 and TRBJ2-7, with a weak D call TRBD1 (5 bases). This CDR3 is 12 amino acids long. The V gene's germline CDR1 is SNHLY and CDR2 FYNNEI. Trimming stripped 6 bases from V and 5 bases from J, with 11 bases between. The CDR3 nucleotides read TGTGCCAGCAGAAGGGGCACCCACGAGCAGTACTTC. This codes for CASRRGTHEQYF.

Only one count was recorded for this clone. This chain links TRBV15 with TRBJ1-1, with TRBD1 as a possible D gene (6 bases). Trimming removed 1 base from V and 0 bases from J, with 9 bases in between. CDR1 is LNHNV and CDR2 is YYDKDF in the germline V gene (reference sequence). The CDR3 runs 15 residues. CDR3 in amino acids: CATSRGGGLNTEAFF. Here the CDR3 DNA reads TGTGCCACCAGCAGAGGGGGGGGCCTGAACACTGAAGCTTTCTTT. Full variable domain (outside the CDR3, taken from reference TRBV15 and TRBJ1-1): DAMVIQNPRYQVTQFGKPVTLSCSQTLNHNVMYWYQQKSSQAPKLLFHYYDKDFNNEADTPDNFQSRRPNTSFCFLDIRSPGLGDTAMYLCATSRGGGLNTEAFFGQGTRLTVV.

The J gene is TRBJ1-1, the V gene TRBV19; possibly TRBD1 for D (5 bases). Deletions cut 7 bases from V and 4 bases from J, with 10 bases between. CDR3 length: 12 amino acids. In germline, CDR1 is LNHDA, CDR2 SQIVND (reference sequence). The CDR3 sequence is CASMGGTTEAFF. In nucleotides, the CDR3 is TGTGCCAGTATGGGGGGTACCACTGAAGCTTTCTTT.

The rearrangement uses TRBV19 and TRBJ1-2, with TRBD1 matching 8 bases. Germline V gene data show CDR1 as LNHDA and CDR2 as SQIVND (reference sequence). The ends lost 10 bases at V and 3 bases at J; junction bases unmatched: 7. This CDR3 region has 13 residues. The CDR3 spells CATAGGRYYGYTF. The DNA of the CDR3 is TGTGCCACCGCAGGGGGCAGGTACTATGGCTACACCTTC.